Listed below are T cell receptor beta chains from one sample, sequenced in a study of cytomegalovirus exposure and HLA in healthy donors. The table came from immunoSEQ multiplex PCR; TCRdb's copy has only in-frame clones and leaves some out. Of 100,000 to 120,000 clones listed, roughly 80% are singletons. The sample comprised PBMCs. The receptors were sampled from a man aged 25 to 40 in good health and CMV-seropositive. The CDR3 runs from the conserved cysteine through the conserved F or W. Each record gives: clone size, CDR3 length, V gene, CDR3 protein. Only part of the rows carry a size: once, few, many, or a class if the clone is expanded.

>.|17|TRBV5-1
CASSPEQGTDHNYGYTF
>.|17|TRBV4-1
CASSRVGRALGNQPQHF
>.|14|TRBV5-8
CASSSTGQGGSAFF
>.|11|TRBV25-1
CASSPQYEQFF
>medium-sized|15|TRBV5-1
CASSGGTGPYNTIYF
>.|14|TRBV13
CASSLTRLAGELFF
>.|13|TRBV29-1
CSVEVNTRKGYTF
>.|11|TRBV29-1
CSVENSYEQYF
>.|18|TRBV5-6
CASSPTTSGGQGKNIQYF
>.|15|TRBV4-3
CASSQGSDRGYGYTF
>.|13|TRBV5-1
CASSSGQQYEQYF
>.|16|TRBV25-1
CASSESGTGDENIQYF
>.|14|TRBV7-2
CASSQQGFNSPLHF
>.|14|TRBV6-1
CASSERGGFGEQYF
>.|18|TRBV7-2
CASSLVVLAGGSYNEQFF
>once|14|TRBV6-5
CASSYGLGGVRYTF
>.|15|TRBV19
CASRVTGGQRYGYTF
>.|13|TRBV6-5
CASSYRTGDEQYF
>.|15|TRBV6-1
CASYGGAGKTYEQYF
>once|12|TRBV28
CASSSAAYGYTF
>.|15|TRBV4-1
CASSVIQGRTDTQYF
>.|13|TRBV27
CASSLGRYYGYTF
>.|11|TRBV5-1
CASSLRGEQYF
>.|11|TRBV6-1
CASSEYGKLFF
>.|15|TRBV2
CASSELRGTYNEQFF
>.|15|TRBV5-1
CASSPRGTGTYEQYF
>.|12|TRBV6-5
CASSPGQGRYTF
>.|16|TRBV6-1
CASSEEVTVPYNEQFF